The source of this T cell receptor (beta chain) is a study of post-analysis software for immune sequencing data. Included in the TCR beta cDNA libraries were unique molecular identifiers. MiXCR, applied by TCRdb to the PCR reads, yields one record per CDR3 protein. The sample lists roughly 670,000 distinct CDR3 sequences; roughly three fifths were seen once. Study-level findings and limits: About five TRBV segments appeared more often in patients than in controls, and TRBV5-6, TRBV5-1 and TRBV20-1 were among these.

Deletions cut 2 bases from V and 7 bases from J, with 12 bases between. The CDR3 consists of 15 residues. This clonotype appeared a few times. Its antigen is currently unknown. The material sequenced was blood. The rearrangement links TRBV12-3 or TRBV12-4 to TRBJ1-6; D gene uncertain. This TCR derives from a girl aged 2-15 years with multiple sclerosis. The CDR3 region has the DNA TGTGCCAGCAGTTTATTTGGCAGGAGCAATTCACCCCTCCACTTT. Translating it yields CASSLFGRSNSPLHF.